These 17 T cell receptor beta chains were all obtained from the same sample, sequenced in a study of OX40 agonist ivuxolimab in advanced cancers. TCRdb's copy holds only in-frame clones and misses some; the assay was immunoSEQ multiplex PCR. The sample contains some 74,000 clones, roughly 94% of which appear only once. The sequencing here drew on CD4+ or CD8+ T cells sorted from blood, taken in a trial of the OX40 agonist ivuxolimab. Source of these receptors: an adult with an advanced solid tumor such as melanoma, head and neck, liver or kidney cancer.

The V call is TRBV21-1, the J call TRBJ2-3; TRBD1 is taken as the D call from the table, unchecked against the DNA. TRBV21-1 corresponds to a pseudogene. The CDR3 has 16 amino acids. CDR3 nucleotide sequence: TGTGCCAGCAGCAATACTCCCGGGACAGGGGGTGTTACGCAGTATTTT. Encoded protein: CASSNTPGTGGVTQYF.

The chain couples TRBV4-1 to TRBJ1-5, with unresolved D. The germline CDR1 and CDR2 sequences are MGHRA and YSYEKL. Deletions cut 4 bases from V and 3 bases from J, with 10 bases between. The CDR3 is made up of 14 amino acids. CDR3 loop: CASSLEGNNQPQHF. CDR3 bases: TGCGCCAGCAGCCTCGAGGGAAACAATCAGCCCCAGCATTTT.

The J gene is TRBJ2-1, the V gene TRBV7-6, with 7 bases lining up with TRBD1. The CDR3 sequence is 16 residues long. The trim removed 5 bases at V and 0 bases at J, leaving 7 bases unmatched. CDR1 SGHVS and CDR2 FNYEAQ come from the germline V gene. The CDR3 DNA reads as TGTGCCAGCAGCCTTAACGCAGGGGGCTCCTACAATGAGCAGTTCTTC. As protein: CASSLNAGGSYNEQFF.

The chain uses TRBV23-1 and TRBJ1-1; 7 bases match TRBD1. TRBV23-1 carries the ORF label, with uncertain function. The CDR3 totals 15 residues. The V gene end was trimmed by 8 bases and the J gene end by 4 bases; junction bases not matched to a gene: 13. The CDR3 nucleotides read TGCGCCAGCTTAGTCCGGGGCCGACAGGGCACTGAAGCTTTCTTT. Amino acid sequence: CASLVRGRQGTEAFF.

The chain is built from TRBV11-2 and TRBJ1-2, with 10 bases identical to TRBD1. The CDR3 runs to 18 residues. From germline, CDR1 is SGHAT and CDR2 FQNNGV. V gave up 4 bases and J gave up 0 bases; unmatched junction bases: 11. The CDR3, as DNA: TGTGCCAGCAGCTACGACAGGGGGCTATCCCGTTCTAACTATGGCTACACCTTC. It translates to CASSYDRGLSRSNYGYTF.

The CDR3 sequence: CSVELYTGELFF. CDR3 nucleotide sequence: TGCAGCGTTGAACTGTACACCGGGGAGCTGTTTTTT. The chain employs TRBV29-1 and TRBJ2-2, with D unresolved. Trimming shortened V by 2 bases and J by 3 bases, and 4 bases separated the two germline ends. In germline, CDR1 is SQVTM, CDR2 ANQGSEA. This CDR3 spans 12 amino acids.

The CDR3 reads CASSFPGVNEQFF. The CDR3 DNA reads TGTGCCAGCAGTTTCCCGGGGGTCAATGAGCAGTTCTTC. The chain has TRBV27 and TRBJ2-1; tentative D call: TRBD2 (6 bases). The V end lost 3 bases, the J end lost 6 bases, and 9 bases lay between the germline ends. This CDR3 contains 13 residues. The germline gives CDR1 MNHEY, CDR2 SMNVEV (reference sequence).

The chain links TRBV7-8 to TRBJ1-1; D not resolved. The CDR3 is made up of 13 amino acids. Germline CDR1 is SGHVS and CDR2 is FQNEAQ. Deletions cut 5 bases from V and 1 base from J, with 8 bases between. The CDR3 DNA follows: TGTGCCAGCAGCCCCCTCGAGAACACTGAAGCTTTCTTT. Translation gives CASSPLENTEAFF.

J is TRBJ2-1 and V is TRBV25-1, with TRBD2 as a possible D gene (6 bases). The CDR3 spans 16 residues. The V end lost 4 bases, the J end lost 4 bases, and 17 bases lay between the germline ends. Germline CDR1 and CDR2: MGHDK and SYGVNS. The CDR3 reads CASSAHGGANYNEQFF. DNA for the CDR3: TGTGCCAGCAGTGCCCACGGAGGGGCCAATTACAATGAGCAGTTCTTC.

The J gene is TRBJ1-2, the V gene TRBV10-2; D unclear. V was cut by 0 bases and J by 3 bases, with 2 bases left in between. The germline CDR1 and CDR2 sequences are WSHSY and SAAADI. This CDR3 is built from 12 residues. CDR3 in amino acids: CASSESDYGYTF. CDR3 bases: TGCGCCAGCAGTGAGTCTGACTATGGCTACACCTTC.

The rearrangement uses TRBV2 and TRBJ2-7, with D possibly matching TRBD2 (6 bases). The CDR3 is made up of 14 amino acids. CDR1 is SNHLY, CDR2 FYNNEI, per germline. V was cut by 3 bases and J by 5 bases, with 14 bases left in between. In nucleotides, the CDR3 is TGTGCCAGCAGTGATTCGGGACTTACCCACGAGCAGTACTTC. Its translation is CASSDSGLTHEQYF.

The V gene is TRBV27, the J gene TRBJ2-7; possibly TRBD2 for D (6 bases). The germline V gene has CDR1 MNHEY and CDR2 SMNVEV (reference sequence). This CDR3 is 14 amino acids long. V lost 6 bases and J 5 bases, leaving 17 bases between the germline ends. CDR3 nucleotides: TGTGCCAGCAGGACCGGGGGTGGTCTCGACGAGCAGTACTTC. Amino acids: CASRTGGGLDEQYF.

The chain links TRBV5-1 to TRBJ2-7; D possibly uses TRBD1 or TRBD2 (5 bases each). This CDR3 region has 13 residues. V shed 4 bases and J shed 4 bases, with 12 bases lying between them. Germline CDR1 SGHRS, CDR2 YFSETQ. DNA for the CDR3: TGCGCCAGCAGCCCAGGGACGGAATACGAGCAGTACTTC. This translates into CASSPGTEYEQYF.

The CDR3: CASSLYYGSYEQYF. In DNA form, the CDR3 reads TGCGCCAGCAGCTTGTATTACGGGTCCTACGAGCAGTACTTC. The chain employs TRBV5-1 and TRBJ2-7; the D is unclear. Per germline, CDR1 SGHRS and CDR2 YFSETQ. The CDR3 totals 14 residues. The V end lost 1 base, the J end lost 1 base, and 9 bases lay between the germline ends. Full variable domain (rest looked up from reference TRBV5-1 and TRBJ2-7): KAGVTQTPRYLIKTRGQQVTLSCSPISGHRSVSWYQQTPGQGLQFLFEYFSETQRNKGNFPGRFSGRQFSNSRSEMNVSTLELGDSALYLCASSLYYGSYEQYFGPGTRLTVT.

V usage is TRBV7-9 and J usage is TRBJ2-3, with a weak D call TRBD2 (5 bases). The CDR3 extends over 16 amino acids. The V gene's germline CDR1 is SEHNR and CDR2 FQNEAQ (reference sequence). Deletions cut 3 bases from V and 6 bases from J, with 19 bases between. CDR3 DNA sequence: TGTGCCAGCAGCTTGGAGAGCGGCGTCCTGTGGGATACGCAGTATTTT. This gives the protein CASSLESGVLWDTQYF.

This clone appeared once. The chain employs TRBV9 and TRBJ2-5; TRBD2 might be the D (6 bases). V lost 4 bases, J lost 3 bases, and 13 bases lay in between. The CDR3 contains 14 residues. Germline CDR1 and CDR2: SGDLS and YYNGEE. CDR3 amino acids: CASSPRGLEETQYF. For the CDR3, the DNA is TGTGCCAGCAGCCCCCGGGGGTTAGAAGAGACCCAGTACTTC.

V is TRBV4-3 and J is TRBJ2-7, with TRBD2 matching over 9 bases. V was clipped by 1 base and J by 5 bases; unmatched bases: 6. The CDR3 has 15 amino acids. The germline CDR1 and CDR2 sequences are LGHNA and YSLEER. CDR3 protein: CASSQGIAGVDEQYF. The CDR3 coding sequence is TGCGCCAGCAGCCAAGGAATAGCGGGAGTTGACGAGCAGTACTTC.